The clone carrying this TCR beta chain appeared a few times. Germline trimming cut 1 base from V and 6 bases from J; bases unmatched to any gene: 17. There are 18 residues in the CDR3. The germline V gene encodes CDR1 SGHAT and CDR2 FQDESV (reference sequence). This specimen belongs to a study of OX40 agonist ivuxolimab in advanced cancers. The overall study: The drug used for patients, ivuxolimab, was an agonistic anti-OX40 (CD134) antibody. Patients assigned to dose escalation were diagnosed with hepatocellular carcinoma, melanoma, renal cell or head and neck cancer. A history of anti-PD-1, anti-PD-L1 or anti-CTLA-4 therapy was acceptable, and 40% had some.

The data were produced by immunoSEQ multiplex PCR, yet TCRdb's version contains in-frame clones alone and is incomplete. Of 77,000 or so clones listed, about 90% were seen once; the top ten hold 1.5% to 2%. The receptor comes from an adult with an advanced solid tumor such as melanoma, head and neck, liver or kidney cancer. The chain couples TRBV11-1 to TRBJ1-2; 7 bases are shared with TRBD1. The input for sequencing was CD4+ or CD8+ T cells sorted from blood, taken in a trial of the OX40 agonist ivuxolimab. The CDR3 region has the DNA TGTGCCAGCAGCTTAGTTTTCGGGCAGGGGGTCTTTGGTGATGGCTACACCTTC. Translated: CASSLVFGQGVFGDGYTF.